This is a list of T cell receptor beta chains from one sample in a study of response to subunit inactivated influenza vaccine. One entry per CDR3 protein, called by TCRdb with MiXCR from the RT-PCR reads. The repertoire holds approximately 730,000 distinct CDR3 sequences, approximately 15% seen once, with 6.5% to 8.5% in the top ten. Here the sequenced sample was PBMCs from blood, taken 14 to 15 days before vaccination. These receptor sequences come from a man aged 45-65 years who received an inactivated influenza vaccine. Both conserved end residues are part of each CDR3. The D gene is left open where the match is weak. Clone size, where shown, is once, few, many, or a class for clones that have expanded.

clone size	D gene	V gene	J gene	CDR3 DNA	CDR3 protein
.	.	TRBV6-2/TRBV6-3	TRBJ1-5	TGTGCCAGCAGTTACTCGACGGGTATGGCTAGCAATCAGCCCCAGCATTTT	CASSYSTGMASNQPQHF
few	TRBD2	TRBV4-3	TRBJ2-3	TGCGCCAGCAGCCAAGGGGCTAGCGGCACTAGCACAGATACGCAGTATTTT	CASSQGASGTSTDTQYF
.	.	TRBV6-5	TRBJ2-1	TGTGCCAGCAGTTACTCTGGGGGGGGGCACAATGAGCAGTTCTTC	CASSYSGGGHNEQFF
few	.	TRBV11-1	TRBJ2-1	TGTGCCAGCAGCTTAGCAGCAGGATGGGGCCGGGACAATTACTACAATGAGCAGTTCTTC	CASSLAAGWGRDNYYNEQFF
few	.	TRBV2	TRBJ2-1	TGTGCCAGCAGTATCAACCGCCCTACCTACAATGAGCAGTTCTTC	CASSINRPTYNEQFF
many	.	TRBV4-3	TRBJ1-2	TGCGCCAGCAGCCAAGATTTTTTGCCCAGGGAAGGAGGGTATGGCTACACCTTC	CASSQDFLPREGGYGYTF
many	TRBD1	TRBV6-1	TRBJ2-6	TGTGCCAGCATCCCCGGGACAGGAAACTCTGGGGCCAACGTCCTGACTTTC	CASIPGTGNSGANVLTF
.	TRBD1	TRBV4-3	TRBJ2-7	TGCGCCAGCAGCCAAGATGGACAGGACTCCTACGAGCAGTACTTC	CASSQDGQDSYEQYF
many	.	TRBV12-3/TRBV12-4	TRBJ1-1	TGTGCCAGCATAAGGGGAGGCAGTCTGAACACTGAAGCTTTCTTT	CASIRGGSLNTEAFF
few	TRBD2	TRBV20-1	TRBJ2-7	TGCAGTGCTAGGAGGACTAGCGGGAGGTCATACGAGCAGTACTTC	CSARRTSGRSYEQYF
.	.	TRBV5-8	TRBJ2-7	TGTGCCAGCAGCAATGTTCTGCCCTACGAGCAGTACTTC	CASSNVLPYEQYF
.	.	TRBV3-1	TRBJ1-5	TGTGTCAGCAGCCAAGATTGGGGGGGTAGTCAGCCCCAGCATTTT	CVSSQDWGGSQPQHF
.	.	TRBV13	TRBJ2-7	TGTGCCAGCAGCTTTTCGGGGGCGGCCTACGAGCAGTACTTC	CASSFSGAAYEQYF
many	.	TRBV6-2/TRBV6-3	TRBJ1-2	TGTGCCAGCAGAACGACGGACGCATTAGCTAACTATGGCTACACCTTC	CASRTTDALANYGYTF
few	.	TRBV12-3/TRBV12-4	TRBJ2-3	TGTGCCAGCAGTTTCGGGAGCGGGAGCACAGATACGCAGTATTTT	CASSFGSGSTDTQYF
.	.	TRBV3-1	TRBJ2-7	TGTGACAGCAGCCAAAGTCTGACGGGGACCCTACCTTACGAGCAGTGCTTC	CDSSQSLTGTLPYEQCF
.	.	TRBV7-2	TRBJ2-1	TGTGCCAGCAGCCCATTGGACTACGAGCAGTTCTTC	CASSPLDYEQFF
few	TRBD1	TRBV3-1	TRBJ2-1	TGTGCCAGCAGCCAAGAAGAGGGACAGGGGTACAATGAGCAGTTCTTC	CASSQEEGQGYNEQFF
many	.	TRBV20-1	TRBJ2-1	TGCAGTGCTGGGGGCGGCTTCCTGAGCTCCTACAATGAGCAGTTCTTC	CSAGGGFLSSYNEQFF
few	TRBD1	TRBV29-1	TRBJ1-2	TGCAGCGCCGACACAGGGACAGGCTATGGCTACACCTTC	CSADTGTGYGYTF
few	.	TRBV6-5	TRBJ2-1	TGTGCCAGCAGTTCCTCCAGTCCGAAATACAATGAGCAGTTCTTC	CASSSSSPKYNEQFF
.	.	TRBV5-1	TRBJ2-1	TGCGCCAGCAGCGCTCAAGGGGCAGGCAATGAGCAGTTCTTC	CASSAQGAGNEQFF
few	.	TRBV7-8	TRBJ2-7	TGTGCCAGCAGCTTAGGTATGGGGACCTACGAGCAGTACTTC	CASSLGMGTYEQYF
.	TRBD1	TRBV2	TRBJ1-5	TGTGCCAGCCGGGACAGAGCCCTTAATGGCCAGCCCCAGCATTTT	CASRDRALNGQPQHF
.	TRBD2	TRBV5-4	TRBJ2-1	TGTGCCAGCAGCTTGTCCTCCCTAGCGGGGGGTTACAATGAGCAGTTCTTC	CASSLSSLAGGYNEQFF
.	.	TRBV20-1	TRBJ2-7	TGCAGTGCTAGCCCTGGTGCCGGGTGGGACTACGAGCAGTACTTC	CSASPGAGWDYEQYF
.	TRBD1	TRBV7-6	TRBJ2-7	TGTGCCAGCAGCTTCGACAGGGTAGCGTTGTACGAGCAGTACTTC	CASSFDRVALYEQYF
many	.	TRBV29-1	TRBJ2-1	TGCAGCGTTGAACCCCTGCAGGGGGGGAATGAGCAGTTCTTC	CSVEPLQGGNEQFF
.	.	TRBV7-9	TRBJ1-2	TGTGCCAGCAGCGCCAGGACGGCGGTTGGAGGTGATGGCTACACCTTC	CASSARTAVGGDGYTF
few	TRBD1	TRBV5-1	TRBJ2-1	TGCGCCAGCAGTCCCCGAAGGGGACAGGACTACAATGAGCAGTTCTTC	CASSPRRGQDYNEQFF
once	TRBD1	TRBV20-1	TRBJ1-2	TGCAGTGCGAACCGACAGGGTTCAGTAACCTATGGCTACACCTTC	CSANRQGSVTYGYTF